A single sample gave rise to the 28 T cell receptor beta chains below, sequenced in a study of blood T cell repertoires in COVID-19 (dated by TCRdb to about 2020). The library was obtained by the immunoSEQ multiplex PCR assay. Drawn from immuneACCESS, this table holds only the in-frame rearrangements with V and J called that TCRdb kept. Clones are partly lost; checked studies trace under half to an unresolved V gene and leave the rest unexplained. The sample table contains some 120,000 clones; only one count was recorded for over 75% of them. Less than 2% of the sample lies in the top ten. Sequenced material: peripheral blood. The receptors shown here come from a human donor with active COVID-19. The donor label of this sample is uncertain.

V is TRBV9 and J is TRBJ1-5; D remains ambiguous. V dropped 5 bases and J dropped 2 bases, with 8 bases sitting between them. Germline V lookup: CDR1 SGDLS, CDR2 YYNGEE. This CDR3 is 13 amino acids long. The CDR3 protein is CASSDTGNQPQHF. In nucleotides, the CDR3 is TGTGCCAGCAGTGATACAGGCAATCAGCCCCAGCATTTT.

Concerning this clone: At one end, the junction sequence differs from germline, possibly due to a read error. This chain links TRBV4-1 with TRBJ2-1; 9 positions match TRBD2. The CDR3 contains 18 residues. In germline, CDR1 is MGHRA, CDR2 YSYEKL. The CDR3 loop is CASSQEIAGTSSHNEQFF. CDR3 sequence (DNA): TGCGCCAGCAGCCAAGAAATCGCCGGGACTAGCTCCCACAATGAGCAGTTCTTC.

The V gene is TRBV7-8, the J gene TRBJ2-1; TRBD1 matches at 10 bases. Germline CDR1 and CDR2: SGHVS and FQNEAQ. The CDR3 has 15 amino acids. V shed 4 bases, J shed 8 bases, and the junction held 8 bases outside the gene matches. The CDR3 loop reads CASSSRTGGSDEQFF. As DNA, the CDR3 is TGTGCCAGCAGCTCACGGACAGGGGGTAGCGATGAGCAGTTCTTC.

This clone was detected only once. V gene TRBV20-1 combines with J gene TRBJ1-2; D unresolved. This CDR3 is built from 10 residues. Germline V gene data show CDR1 as DFQATT and CDR2 as SNEGSKA (reference sequence). DNA of the CDR3: TGCTCCACATTCAACTATGGCTACACCTTC. Translation gives CSTFNYGYTF.

This chain connects TRBV19 to TRBJ2-5; TRBD1 agrees at 9 bases. This CDR3 contains 15 residues. Germline assignment: CDR1 LNHDA and CDR2 SQIVND (reference sequence). J gave up 5 bases and V 7 bases, and 11 bases lay outside the gene matches. The chain's CDR3 is CASNAGQGVWETQYF. The CDR3 DNA is TGTGCCAGTAATGCGGGACAGGGTGTGTGGGAGACCCAGTACTTC.

The J gene is TRBJ2-2, the V gene TRBV9; no reliable D call. This CDR3 is 14 amino acids long. The V gene lost 2 bases and the J gene lost 6 bases, with 11 bases spanning the gap. Germline V gives CDR1 SGDLS, CDR2 YYNGEE. The CDR3 region is CASSVSLGSGELFF. The CDR3 DNA is TGTGCCAGCAGCGTTTCTTTGGGCTCCGGGGAGCTGTTTTTT.

This chain uses TRBV6-5 with TRBJ2-2; D is uncertain. The CDR3 is 16 residues long. V lost 4 bases and J lost 6, with 18 bases in between. From germline, CDR1 is MNHEY and CDR2 SVGAGI. CDR3 protein: CASSSLSEVSAGELFF. Here the CDR3 DNA reads TGTGCCAGCAGTTCGTTAAGCGAGGTATCAGCCGGGGAGCTGTTTTTT.

With respect to this clone: Different DNA sequences within this sample yield the same CDR3. The chain uses TRBV28 and TRBJ2-7, with 8 nucleotides matching TRBD2. Germline V gives CDR1 MDHEN, CDR2 SYDVKM. This CDR3 has 12 amino acids. Germline trimming cut 3 bases from V and 7 bases from J; bases unmatched to any gene: 2. CDR3 sequence reads: CASSLASGEQYF. CDR3 DNA sequence: TGTGCCAGCAGTTTGGCTAGCGGGGAGCAGTACTTC.

The chain uses TRBV11-3 and TRBJ2-3, with 14 nucleotides matching TRBD2. The J segment lost 4 bases and the V segment lost 5 bases, leaving 8 bases of the junction unmatched. The CDR3 runs to 17 residues. Germline CDR1 and CDR2: SGHNT and YENEEA. The CDR3 coding sequence is TGTGCCAGCAGCGCGCGACTAGCGGGGGGGCGGTCAGATACGCAGTATTTT. Its translation: CASSARLAGGRSDTQYF.

This chain uses TRBV10-3 with TRBJ2-3, with 11 bases that match TRBD1. The ends lost 7 bases at V and 3 bases at J; junction bases unmatched: 3. Germline loops: CDR1 ENHRY, CDR2 SYGVKD. CDR3 length equals 14 residues. For the CDR3, the DNA is TGTGCCATCACGGGACAGGGGGGAACAGATACGCAGTATTTT. It codes for CAITGQGGTDTQYF.

This rearrangement joins TRBV5-6 to TRBJ2-2; the match to TRBD1 covers 10 bases. Germline V gives CDR1 SGHDT, CDR2 YYEEEE. The CDR3 is made up of 15 amino acids. V shed 4 bases and J 3 bases; nucleotides not matched to a gene: 3. Here the CDR3 reads CASSRTGGDTGELFF. CDR3 coding DNA: TGTGCCAGCAGCAGGACAGGGGGAGACACCGGGGAGCTGTTTTTT.

V usage is TRBV11-2 and J usage is TRBJ1-1; 8 bases match TRBD1. Looked up from germline, CDR1 is SGHAT and CDR2 is FQNNGV. Unmatched junction bases numbered 9, after V lost 6 bases and J lost 0 bases. CDR3 length: 16 amino acids. The CDR3 coding sequence is TGTGCCAGCAGTCGATCAGGGGGCCTAATGAACACTGAAGCTTTCTTT. Residues: CASSRSGGLMNTEAFF.

The chain combines TRBV30 with TRBJ2-2, with TRBD1 matching over 9 bases. This CDR3 is 14 amino acids long. Looked up from germline, CDR1 is GTSNPN and CDR2 is SVGIG (reference sequence). Germline trimming cut 4 bases from V and 6 bases from J; bases unmatched to any gene: 6. DNA for the CDR3: TGTGCCTGGACCCGGGACAGGGTGTCCGGGGAGCTGTTTTTT. The encoded protein is CAWTRDRVSGELFF.

This sequence joins TRBV6-5 and TRBJ1-2; D possibly corresponds to TRBD1 (6 bases). The CDR3 length is 14 residues. V shed 4 bases and J shed 8 bases, with 17 bases lying between them. The germline V gene has CDR1 MNHEY and CDR2 SVGAGI. The DNA of the CDR3 is TGTGCCAGCAGTTTTGGGGGCGCTGATCGCGGCTACACCTTC. Its translation is CASSFGGADRGYTF.

This sequence joins TRBV4-2 and TRBJ2-3, with a weak D call TRBD2 (6 bases). CDR1 is LGHNA and CDR2 is YNFKEQ in the germline V gene. The CDR3 loop spans 16 amino acids. Trimming removed 4 bases at V and 4 bases at J, with 18 bases between. The CDR3 region is CASSPEGGENPDTQYF. The CDR3 DNA follows: TGTGCCAGCAGCCCTGAGGGCGGGGAAAACCCAGATACGCAGTATTTT.

In its sample, this clone was seen once. Germline and junction disagree at one end, which may indicate a read error. The chain has TRBV7-8 and TRBJ1-3; D gene ambiguous. CDR3 length equals 14 residues. The germline gives CDR1 SGHVS, CDR2 FQNEAQ. CDR3 loop: CASSLAPVEATLLF. Written as DNA, the CDR3 is TGTGCCAGCAGCTTAGCGCCGGTGGAGGCCACCCTCCTTTTT.

The rearrangement links TRBV6-1 to TRBJ1-2, with D possibly matching TRBD1 (6 bases). Germline CDR1 is MNHNS and CDR2 is SASEGT. CDR3 length equals 14 residues. V lost 2 bases, J lost 4 bases, and 11 bases lay in between. CDR3 nucleotide sequence: TGTGCCAGCAGTGAACGCAGGGGCGCCTATGGCTACACCTTC. The encoded protein is CASSERRGAYGYTF.

The rearrangement links TRBV18 to TRBJ2-5; D gene unclear. Germline V gene sequence: CDR1 KGHSH, CDR2 LQKENI. The CDR3 contains 16 residues. Trimming cost V 2 bases and J 1 base, with 14 bases left between them. The CDR3: CASSPRKGALQETQYF. As DNA, the CDR3 is TGTGCCAGCTCACCAAGAAAAGGAGCCCTCCAAGAGACCCAGTACTTC.

The chain carries TRBV7-2 and TRBJ1-1; D is possibly TRBD1 (6 bases). This CDR3 is built from 16 residues. Trimming removed 5 bases at V and 0 bases at J, with 16 bases between. From germline, CDR1 is SGHTA and CDR2 FQGNSA. CDR3 residues: CASSPRTETMNTEAFF. The CDR3 nucleotides are TGTGCCAGCAGCCCACGGACAGAAACCATGAACACTGAAGCTTTCTTT.

The chain employs TRBV24-1 and TRBJ2-3; D is perhaps TRBD2 (6 bases). V was shortened by 4 bases and J by 1 base, with 8 bases between the two germline ends. The CDR3 is 14 amino acids. Germline CDR1 reads KGHDR; CDR2 reads SFDVKD. DNA for the CDR3: TGTGCCACCAGTGACGCTAGCGGCACAGATACGCAGTATTTT. This codes for CATSDASGTDTQYF.

This chain uses TRBV5-5 with TRBJ2-1, with D tentatively TRBD1 (6 bases). V lost 1 base and J lost 5, with 10 bases in between. Per the germline V gene, CDR1 is SGHKS and CDR2 is YYEKEE (reference sequence). The CDR3 loop spans 14 amino acids. The CDR3 nucleotides are TGTGCCAGCAGCTTGTCAGGGGTTGACAATGAGCAGTTCTTC. Protein product: CASSLSGVDNEQFF.

V gene TRBV7-9 combines with J gene TRBJ2-3, with 7 bases fitting TRBD2. Germline lookup yields CDR1 SEHNR and CDR2 FQNEAQ (reference sequence). The CDR3 has 15 residues. With 1 base clipped from V and 1 base from J, the junction kept 2 bases outside the gene matches. The CDR3 protein is CASSLGAGGTDTQYF. DNA of the CDR3: TGTGCCAGCAGCTTAGGGGCGGGGGGCACAGATACGCAGTATTTT.

The rearrangement joins TRBV18 to TRBJ2-2, with a weak D call TRBD1 (5 bases). V was shortened by 3 bases and J by 0 bases, with 14 bases between the two germline ends. The CDR3 contains 17 residues. The germline CDR1 and CDR2 sequences are KGHSH and LQKENI. The CDR3 DNA reads as TGTGCCAGCTCACCCAAGGGGCCAGGCTCGAACACCGGGGAGCTGTTTTTT. Protein product: CASSPKGPGSNTGELFF. Based on the CDR3 plus reference TRBV18 and TRBJ2-2, the full variable domain is NAGVMQNPRHLVRRRGQEARLRCSPMKGHSHVYWYRQLPEEGLKFMVYLQKENIIDESGMPKERFSAEFPKEGPSILRIQQVVRGDSAAYFCASSPKGPGSNTGELFFGEGSRLTVL.

The chain combines TRBV28 with TRBJ1-6; 7 bases are a match to TRBD1. Germline loops: CDR1 MDHEN, CDR2 SYDVKM. V was clipped by 8 bases and J by 3 bases; unmatched bases: 10. The CDR3 is 16 amino acids. CDR3 sequence reads: CASEGDRARYNSPLHF. The CDR3 DNA sequence: TGTGCCAGCGAAGGTGACAGGGCCCGCTATAATTCACCCCTCCACTTT.

J is TRBJ2-3 and V is TRBV4-1; TRBD2 agrees at 12 bases. Germline CDR1 MGHRA, CDR2 YSYEKL. The CDR3 runs 20 residues. The V segment lost 1 base and the J segment 4 bases; nucleotides outside the gene matches: 15. CDR3 residues: CASSQAYLAGGREAPDTQYF. The CDR3 DNA sequence: TGCGCCAGCAGCCAAGCTTATCTAGCGGGGGGGCGGGAGGCACCAGATACGCAGTATTTT.

CDR3 amino acids: CASSPLGARGATGELFF. DNA of the CDR3: TGTGCCAGCAGCCCCCTCGGAGCCAGGGGCGCCACCGGGGAGCTGTTTTTT. The chain recombines TRBV4-2 with TRBJ2-2, with a tentative D call TRBD1 (6 bases). The V gene lost 4 bases and the J gene lost 4 bases, with 19 bases spanning the gap. Germline CDR1 reads LGHNA; CDR2 reads YNFKEQ. The CDR3 runs 17 residues.

The J gene is TRBJ2-1, the V gene TRBV9; D call uncertain. The CDR3 is 14 residues long. CDR1 is SGDLS, CDR2 YYNGEE, per germline. Between the trimmed V and J ends, which lost 0 bases and 9 bases, there was a span of 13 bases. The CDR3 coding sequence is TGTGCCAGCAGCGTAGCCCCTAAATCCGGTGAGCAGTTCTTC. Protein: CASSVAPKSGEQFF. Variable domain in full (rest from reference TRBV9 and TRBJ2-1): DSGVTQTPKHLITATGQRVTLRCSPRSGDLSVYWYQQSLDQGLQFLIQYYNGEERAKGNILERFSAQQFPDLHSELNLSSLELGDSALYFCASSVAPKSGEQFFGPGTRLTVL.

The genes are TRBV30 and TRBJ2-7; 11 bases match TRBD1. Per germline, CDR1 GTSNPN and CDR2 SVGIG (reference sequence). The ends lost 4 bases at V and 2 bases at J; junction bases unmatched: 4. The CDR3 spans 14 residues. CDR3 DNA: TGTGCCTGGACCCCGGGACAGGGGGCCTACGAGCAGTACTTC. Translating gives CAWTPGQGAYEQYF.